These 14 T cell receptor beta chains came from one sample sequenced in a study of shared clonotypes between healthy human individuals. Only in-frame clones appear in the TCRdb table, and some are missing; sequencing was by immunoSEQ multiplex PCR. The table shows a few hundred thousand clones, with around 80% occurring only once. The specimen sequenced was PBMCs. The receptors come from a middle-aged woman in good health. Some clones in this sample may be carry-over from other donors' samples.

This chain joins TRBV5-8 and TRBJ1-2; 11 positions agree with TRBD1. Germline V CDR1 and CDR2: SGHTS, YDEGEE. The V and J ends lost 4 bases and 6 bases, in that order; junction bases with no gene match: 5. This CDR3 spans 14 amino acids. The CDR3 sequence: CASSTGQGEDGYTF. The CDR3 DNA reads as TGTGCCAGCAGCACGGGACAGGGGGAAGATGGCTACACCTTC. The full variable domain, rest sourced from reference TRBV5-8 and TRBJ1-2, is EAGVTQSPTHLIKTRGQQATLRCSPISGHTSVYWYQQALGLGLQFLLWYDEGEERNRGNFPPRFSGRQFPNYSSELNVNALELEDSALYLCASSTGQGEDGYTFGSGTRLTVV.

Notes on this clone: The junction and the germline gene differ at one end; a read error may be behind it. The chain recombines TRBV15 with TRBJ2-7; the D is unclear. Looked up from germline, CDR1 is LNHNV and CDR2 is YYDKDF (reference sequence). The CDR3 covers 14 residues. CDR3 nucleotides: TGTGCCACCAGCAGAGATCAAGCATCCCACGAGCAGCACTTC. As protein: CATSRDQASHEQHF.

The chain is built from TRBV5-1 and TRBJ2-2, with TRBD2 matching over 8 bases. Trimming at V came to 2 bases and at J to 1 base, leaving 7 bases not matched to a gene. Per germline, CDR1 SGHRS and CDR2 YFSETQ. The CDR3 spans 17 residues. DNA for the CDR3: TGCGCCAGCAGCTTCGAAACCGGGACTAGGAACACCGGGGAGCTGTTTTTT. This encodes CASSFETGTRNTGELFF. Full variable domain (remainder filled in from reference TRBV5-1 and TRBJ2-2): KAGVTQTPRYLIKTRGQQVTLSCSPISGHRSVSWYQQTPGQGLQFLFEYFSETQRNKGNFPGRFSGRQFSNSRSEMNVSTLELGDSALYLCASSFETGTRNTGELFFGEGSRLTVL.

This rearrangement joins TRBV7-3 to TRBJ1-1; D is uncertain. V was trimmed by 5 bases and J by 0 bases, leaving 7 bases between them. Germline CDR1 SGHTA, CDR2 FQGTGA. CDR3 size: 13 residues. The CDR3 is CASSPQVNTEAFF. The CDR3 bases are TGTGCCAGCAGCCCCCAGGTGAACACTGAAGCTTTCTTT.

A word on this clone: No DNA is shown, since the ends of the CDR3 on it are uncertain; the CDR3 is the one TCRdb lists. The rearrangement uses TRBV6-5 and TRBJ2-5; the table calls TRBD1, which could not be checked here. Ends included, the CDR3 has 15 residues. Germline lookup yields CDR1 MNHEY and CDR2 SVGAGI. CDR3 amino acids: CASSSSDSREETQYF.

CDR3 sequence: CASSYAGARGSPLHF. CDR3 DNA: TGTGCCAGCAGCTATGCGGGGGCCAGGGGTTCACCCCTCCACTTT. V gene TRBV28 combines with J gene TRBJ1-6; a weak D match, TRBD1 (6 bases). Germline V CDR1 and CDR2: MDHEN, SYDVKM. The CDR3 runs 15 residues. Trimming cost V 6 bases and J 9 bases, with 18 bases left between them.

V gene TRBV10-1 combines with J gene TRBJ2-3; no reliable D call. The V and J ends lost 8 bases and 1 base respectively, with 10 bases between them. The CDR3 has 13 amino acids. Per germline, CDR1 WNHNN and CDR2 SYGVQD (reference sequence). In DNA, the CDR3 is TGCGCCAGCGCCGTTCTGCGCACAGATACGCAGTATTTT. Protein sequence: CASAVLRTDTQYF.

This chain links TRBV5-1 with TRBJ1-2; TRBD1 matches at 8 bases. Trimming removed 6 bases from V and 2 bases from J; junction bases left unmatched: 9. This CDR3 has 15 residues. CDR1 and CDR2 from the germline V gene are SGHRS and YFSETQ. The CDR3 DNA reads TGCGCCAGCAAGATTATGACAGGGGACAACTATGGCTACACCTTC. Encoded protein: CASKIMTGDNYGYTF.

Notes on this clone: This may stem from a read error, because a much larger clone lies one nucleotide away. The chain links TRBV29-1 to TRBJ2-3; a weak D match, TRBD2 (5 bases). The germline CDR1 and CDR2 sequences are SQVTM and ANQGSEA. The CDR3 runs to 15 residues. The CDR3 bases are TGCAGCGTTGAAGATCTCGGGATAGGGTCAGATGCGCAGTATTTT. Residues: CSVEDLGIGSDAQYF.

The table lists this clone with a few counts. The chain combines TRBV9 with TRBJ2-2; TRBD1 matches at 9 bases. CDR3 length: 16 residues. Unmatched junction bases numbered 11, after V lost 6 bases and J lost 5 bases. CDR1 is SGDLS and CDR2 is YYNGEE in the germline V gene. The CDR3 DNA sequence: TGTGCCAGCACCCCAGGCGGGACAGGGACAACCGGGGAGCTGTTTTTT. Protein product: CASTPGGTGTTGELFF.

This clone appeared many times. The chain couples TRBV11-2 to TRBJ1-1; unclear D gene. Trimming shortened V by 1 base and J by 7 bases, and 7 bases separated the two germline ends. The CDR3 loop spans 12 amino acids. Germline CDR1 reads SGHAT; CDR2 reads FQNNGV. CDR3 region: CASSLVGLEAFF. The CDR3 DNA reads TGTGCCAGCAGCTTAGTAGGGCTTGAAGCTTTCTTT. Looking up the rest from reference TRBV11-2 and TRBJ1-1 gives the full variable domain: EAGVAQSPRYKIIEKRQSVAFWCNPISGHATLYWYQQILGQGPKLLIQFQNNGVVDDSQLPKDRFSAERLKGVDSTLKIQPAKLEDSAVYLCASSLVGLEAFFGQGTRLTVV.

This chain joins TRBV9 and TRBJ2-7; D is possibly TRBD1 or TRBD2 (6 bases each). The CDR3 extends over 16 amino acids. Germline CDR1 and CDR2: SGDLS and YYNGEE. V lost 3 bases and J 1 base, leaving 17 bases between the germline ends. The CDR3 nucleotides are TGTGCCAGCAGCGCCTCCAGAGGGGGGTTTTCCTACGAGCAGTACTTC. Translated, it gives CASSASRGGFSYEQYF.

This clone was detected once. The chain links TRBV30 to TRBJ2-3; possible D gene TRBD2, 6 bases. Trimming took 2 bases from V and 2 from J, leaving 8 bases between them. The CDR3 extends over 13 amino acids. Germline lookup yields CDR1 GTSNPN and CDR2 SVGIG (reference sequence). CDR3 sequence (DNA): TGTGCCTGGAGTCCGGGGGTCACAGATACGCAGTATTTT. It translates to CAWSPGVTDTQYF.

The V and J genes are TRBV5-6 and TRBJ1-4; D unresolved. CDR1 and CDR2 (germline): SGHDT, YYEEEE. The V gene lost 4 bases and the J gene lost 0 bases, with 22 bases spanning the gap. The CDR3 length is 19 residues. CDR3 loop: CASSPSDSLGRPTNEKLFF. The CDR3 DNA reads TGTGCCAGCAGCCCCTCCGATTCCTTAGGGAGACCAACTAATGAAAAACTGTTTTTT.